Following are 27 T cell receptor beta chains from one sample sequenced in a study of T cell responses to AZD1222 COVID-19 vaccine (dated by TCRdb to 2020 to 2023). The method behind the library was the immunoSEQ multiplex PCR assay. Drawn from immuneACCESS, this table holds only the in-frame rearrangements with V and J called that TCRdb kept. Clones are partly lost; checked studies trace under half to an unresolved V gene and leave the rest unexplained. The sample table records around 190,000 clones; almost 95% of these occur just once. Approximately 1.3% of the sample belongs to the ten largest clones. The label giving this sample's time point can be read as: baseline before first vaccination. The material was peripheral blood, obtained on day 0 of AZD1222 vaccination. The receptors here all came from an adult in good health.

The gene calls are TRBV5-5 and TRBJ2-2, with a possible D match to TRBD2 (5 bases). This CDR3 is 15 amino acids long. Germline values: CDR1 SGHKS, CDR2 YYEKEE (reference sequence). The ends were cut back, 2 bases at V and 6 bases at J, with 14 bases in the middle. The CDR3 sequence is CASSFGGLGSGELFF. The CDR3 DNA reads as TGTGCCAGCAGCTTTGGCGGGTTAGGCTCCGGGGAGCTGTTTTTT.

The CDR3 here is CASGSYNEQFF. The DNA of the CDR3 is TGTGCCAGTGGGTCCTACAATGAGCAGTTCTTC. This rearrangement joins TRBV6-5 to TRBJ2-1; D gene unclear. The germline gives CDR1 MNHEY, CDR2 SVGAGI. The V gene lost 9 bases and the J gene lost 1 base, with 4 bases spanning the gap. The CDR3 is 11 amino acids.

The V call is TRBV7-8, the J call TRBJ2-1; D remains unclear. V lost 1 base, J lost 13 bases, and 8 bases lay in between. Germline CDR1 reads SGHVS; CDR2 reads FQNEAQ. The CDR3 has 11 amino acids. CDR3 amino acids: CASSLGAEQFF. CDR3 nucleotide sequence: TGTGCCAGCAGCTTAGGGGCTGAACAGTTCTTC.

Only a few counts were recorded for this clone. The chain joins TRBV3-1 (or the pseudogene TRBV3-2) to TRBJ1-6, with D hard to call. CDR1 LGHDT and CDR2 YNNKEL come from the germline V gene (reference sequence). The CDR3 covers 13 residues. The ends were cut back, 4 bases at V and 14 bases at J, with 15 bases in the middle. This chain's CDR3 is CASSPAAGVSLHF. The DNA for the CDR3 is TGTGCCAGCAGCCCCGCTGCCGGGGTCTCCCTCCACTTT.

The rearrangement uses TRBV16 and TRBJ1-2; 10 positions agree with TRBD1. This CDR3 region has 18 residues. V lost 2 bases and J lost 4; bases outside the gene matches: 13. CDR1 is KGHSY, CDR2 FQNENV, per germline. The CDR3 reads CASSQGTGAFQDLYGYTF. The DNA for the CDR3 is TGTGCCAGCAGCCAAGGGACAGGGGCGTTTCAGGACCTCTATGGCTACACCTTC.

This rearrangement joins TRBV10-3 to TRBJ2-7, with D possibly being TRBD1 (5 bases). This CDR3 is 15 amino acids long. Trimming took off 3 bases at V and 3 bases at J, with 15 bases between the two ends. The germline CDR1 and CDR2 sequences are ENHRY and SYGVKD. In nucleotides, the CDR3 is TGTGCCATCAGTGATTTAGGGGATAGGGTCTACGAGCAGTACTTC. Encoded protein: CAISDLGDRVYEQYF.

The chain carries TRBV6-5 and TRBJ1-5; 9 bases line up with TRBD1. This CDR3 contains 15 residues. CDR1 is MNHEY, CDR2 SVGAGI, per germline. V shed 6 bases and J 2 bases; nucleotides not matched to a gene: 5. The CDR3 DNA sequence: TGTGCCAGCAGAACCGGACAGGGGCGCAATCAGCCCCAGCATTTT. Its protein product is CASRTGQGRNQPQHF.

The chain employs TRBV6-2 or TRBV6-3 and TRBJ1-3; unclear D gene. The CDR3 extends over 15 amino acids. The V gene's germline CDR1 is MNHEY and CDR2 SVGEGT. Deletions cut 3 bases from V and 1 base from J, with 10 bases between. The CDR3 protein is CASSYRRASGNTIYF. Here the CDR3 DNA reads TGTGCCAGCAGTTATAGGAGGGCATCTGGAAACACCATATATTTT.

This clone was observed a handful of times. The rearrangement links TRBV12-3 or TRBV12-4 to TRBJ2-7, with D possibly matching TRBD1 (6 bases). The V gene lost 3 bases and the J gene lost 4 bases, with 10 bases spanning the gap. This CDR3 has 13 residues. The CDR3 DNA reads TGTGCCAGCAGTTTGGGTCAGGGGTACGAGCAGTACTTC. It yields the protein CASSLGQGYEQYF.

The rearrangement links TRBV6-5 to TRBJ2-7, with TRBD2 matching over 13 bases. The CDR3 sequence is 14 residues long. V lost 6 bases to trimming and J lost 5 bases; unmatched junction nucleotides: 4. Germline V gives CDR1 MNHEY, CDR2 SVGAGI. The CDR3 protein is CASSPLAGGDEQYF. The CDR3 DNA is TGTGCCAGCAGCCCACTAGCGGGGGGGGACGAGCAGTACTTC.

V and J are TRBV12-3 or TRBV12-4 and TRBJ1-2; D gene uncertain. The CDR3 contains 13 residues. V shed 3 bases and J shed 6 bases, with 11 bases lying between them. CDR3 protein: CASSLRQIHGYTF. CDR3 DNA sequence: TGTGCCAGCAGTTTGAGGCAGATCCATGGCTACACCTTC.

V and J are TRBV27 and TRBJ1-4, with D perhaps TRBD1 (5 bases). The germline V and J ends were trimmed by 6 bases and 4 bases, with 15 bases remaining between them. The CDR3 spans 15 residues. Germline CDR1 reads MNHEY; CDR2 reads SMNVEV (reference sequence). The CDR3 reads CASRANTGFNEKLFF. In DNA, the CDR3 is TGTGCCAGCAGAGCGAATACAGGCTTTAATGAAAAACTGTTTTTT. The entire variable domain, with the rest obtained from reference TRBV27 and TRBJ1-4, is as follows: EAQVTQNPRYLITVTGKKLTVTCSQNMNHEYMSWYRQDPGLGLRQIYYSMNVEVTDKGDVPEGYKVSRKEKRNFPLILESPSPNQTSLYFCASRANTGFNEKLFFGSGTQLSVL.

The V gene is TRBV11-2, the J gene TRBJ1-2; D perhaps matches TRBD1 (6 bases). This CDR3 is built from 17 residues. Germline V gives CDR1 SGHAT, CDR2 FQNNGV. V gave up 0 bases and J gave up 8 bases, with 22 bases separating them. CDR3: CASSLDPAGAYGRGYTF. The CDR3 DNA is TGTGCCAGCAGCTTAGATCCGGCAGGGGCCTACGGAAGGGGCTACACCTTC.

CDR3 bases: TGTGCCAGCAGTGAAGCCAGGGTGGACACTGAAGCTTTCTTT. Its translation is CASSEARVDTEAFF. The chain combines TRBV25-1 with TRBJ1-1; perhaps TRBD1 as D (5 bases). Germline values: CDR1 MGHDK, CDR2 SYGVNS. Trimming cost V 2 bases and J 3 bases, with 10 bases left between them. The CDR3 length is 14 residues.

The rearrangement joins TRBV15 to TRBJ1-1; D unresolved. From germline, CDR1 is LNHNV and CDR2 YYDKDF (reference sequence). This CDR3 spans 15 amino acids. The V end was cut by 5 bases, the J end by 1 base, with 14 bases between. This CDR3 is CATSPRARANTEAFF. In nucleotides, the CDR3 is TGTGCCACCAGCCCCCGTGCGAGGGCGAACACTGAAGCTTTCTTT.

CDR3 sequence reads: CASAQGGITNYGYTF. The DNA of the CDR3 is TGTGCCAGCGCCCAAGGAGGGATAACTAACTATGGCTACACCTTC. The chain carries TRBV2 and TRBJ1-2; D ambiguous. The CDR3 covers 15 residues. CDR1 and CDR2 (germline): SNHLY, FYNNEI. V dropped 8 bases and J dropped 0 bases, with 16 bases sitting between them.

V gene TRBV28 combines with J gene TRBJ1-4, with 7 bases that match TRBD1. CDR3 length equals 13 residues. The V gene's germline CDR1 is MDHEN and CDR2 SYDVKM. The V gene end was trimmed by 8 bases and the J gene end by 8 bases; junction bases not matched to a gene: 8. The CDR3 DNA reads as TGTGCCAGCGGAACAGGGGCGGGGGAAAAACTGTTTTTT. Protein sequence: CASGTGAGEKLFF.

In DNA, the CDR3 is TGTGCCAGCAGTTACCGACAGGTCCCCTACGAGCAGTACTTC. Amino acid sequence: CASSYRQVPYEQYF. The chain employs TRBV6-5 and TRBJ2-7, with D perhaps TRBD1 (6 bases). Germline V gives CDR1 MNHEY, CDR2 SVGAGI. Trimming took off 2 bases at V and 2 bases at J, with 10 bases between the two ends. The CDR3 totals 14 residues.

This chain joins TRBV7-9 and TRBJ1-2; D is unclear. Per the germline V gene, CDR1 is SEHNR and CDR2 is FQNEAQ (reference sequence). The CDR3 totals 15 residues. V gave up 5 bases and J gave up 4 bases, with 17 bases separating them. The CDR3 spells CASSQTPSRPYGYTF. Here the CDR3 DNA reads TGTGCCAGCAGCCAGACGCCGAGCCGACCCTATGGCTACACCTTC. Variable domain in full (rest from reference TRBV7-9 and TRBJ1-2): DTGVSQNPRHKITKRGQNVTFRCDPISEHNRLYWYRQTLGQGPEFLTYFQNEAQLEKSRLLSDRFSAERPKGSFSTLEIQRTEQGDSAMYLCASSQTPSRPYGYTFGSGTRLTVV.

The chain is built from TRBV19 and TRBJ1-2; 9 bases agree with TRBD1. The CDR3 is 13 residues long. The V and J ends lost 9 bases and 4 bases, in that order; junction bases with no gene match: 6. Germline values: CDR1 LNHDA, CDR2 SQIVND (reference sequence). The CDR3 is CASKQGALYGYTF. In DNA, the CDR3 is TGTGCCAGCAAACAGGGGGCCCTCTATGGCTACACCTTC.

This sequence joins TRBV7-8 and TRBJ2-7; possibly TRBD2 for D (5 bases). Trimming removed 3 bases from V and 5 bases from J, with 8 bases in between. This CDR3 region has 12 residues. Germline V gene data show CDR1 as SGHVS and CDR2 as FQNEAQ. CDR3 loop: CASSFYGNEQYF. CDR3 nucleotide sequence: TGTGCCAGCAGCTTCTACGGGAACGAGCAGTACTTC.

V usage is TRBV7-9 and J usage is TRBJ1-4, with 10 bases aligning to TRBD1. V gave up 5 bases and J gave up 4 bases; unmatched junction bases: 4. CDR1 is SEHNR, CDR2 FQNEAQ, per germline (reference sequence). The CDR3 spans 15 residues. The DNA for the CDR3 is TGTGCCAGCAGCACGACAGGGGGCTTTAATGAAAAACTGTTTTTT. This sequence encodes CASSTTGGFNEKLFF.

This rearrangement joins TRBV28 to TRBJ2-3; no clear D. Per germline, CDR1 MDHEN and CDR2 SYDVKM. Trimming pared 8 bases from V and 2 bases from J, leaving 20 bases between. The CDR3 runs 16 residues. CDR3 loop: CASVGRPGPLTDTQYF. In nucleotides, the CDR3 is TGTGCCAGCGTGGGAAGGCCGGGTCCGCTCACAGATACGCAGTATTTT.

This clone was counted between two and nine times. V usage is TRBV5-1 and J usage is TRBJ2-2; D ambiguous. Trimming pared 4 bases from V and 1 base from J, leaving 11 bases between. This CDR3 spans 15 amino acids. Germline lookup yields CDR1 SGHRS and CDR2 YFSETQ. The CDR3 DNA follows: TGCGCCAGCAGCCCGGTCGGCGGGAACACCGGGGAGCTGTTTTTT. Residues: CASSPVGGNTGELFF. The whole variable domain, filled in from reference TRBV5-1 and TRBJ2-2, reads KAGVTQTPRYLIKTRGQQVTLSCSPISGHRSVSWYQQTPGQGLQFLFEYFSETQRNKGNFPGRFSGRQFSNSRSEMNVSTLELGDSALYLCASSPVGGNTGELFFGEGSRLTVL.

V is TRBV5-1 and J is TRBJ2-3; D possibly uses TRBD1 or TRBD2 (5 bases each). Trimming stripped 6 bases from V and 3 bases from J, with 14 bases between. This CDR3 is built from 14 residues. Per the germline V gene, CDR1 is SGHRS and CDR2 is YFSETQ. CDR3: CASKRGTVTDTQYF. In nucleotides, the CDR3 is TGCGCCAGCAAAAGAGGGACGGTGACAGATACGCAGTATTTT.

V is TRBV6-2 or TRBV6-3 and J is TRBJ1-2; 10 positions agree with TRBD1. CDR1 is MNHEY and CDR2 is SVGEGT in the germline V gene. The CDR3 loop spans 14 amino acids. Germline trimming cut 3 bases from V and 9 bases from J; bases unmatched to any gene: 7. CDR3 region: CASSYSRQGASYTF. DNA of the CDR3: TGTGCCAGCAGTTATTCTCGACAGGGGGCTAGCTACACCTTC.

The gene calls are TRBV5-1 and TRBJ2-5; D not certain. Germline loops: CDR1 SGHRS, CDR2 YFSETQ. The CDR3 is 14 amino acids. V dropped 1 base and J dropped 1 base, with 8 bases sitting between them. The CDR3 spells CASSLRGSQETQYF. The DNA of the CDR3 is TGCGCCAGCAGCTTGAGAGGCAGCCAAGAGACCCAGTACTTC.